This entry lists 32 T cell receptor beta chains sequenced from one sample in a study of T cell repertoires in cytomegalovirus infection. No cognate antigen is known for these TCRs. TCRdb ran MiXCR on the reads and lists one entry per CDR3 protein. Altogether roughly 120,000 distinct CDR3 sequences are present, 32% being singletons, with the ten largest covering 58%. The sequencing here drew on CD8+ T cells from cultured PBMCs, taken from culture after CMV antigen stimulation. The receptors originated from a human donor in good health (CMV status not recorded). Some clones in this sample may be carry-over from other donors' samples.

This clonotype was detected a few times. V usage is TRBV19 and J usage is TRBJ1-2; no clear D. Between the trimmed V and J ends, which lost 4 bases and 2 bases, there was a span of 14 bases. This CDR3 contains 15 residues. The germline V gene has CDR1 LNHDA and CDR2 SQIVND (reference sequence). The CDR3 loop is CASSTRGRRNYGYTF. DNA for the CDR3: TGTGCCAGTAGTACACGCGGACGGAGAAACTATGGCTACACCTTC.

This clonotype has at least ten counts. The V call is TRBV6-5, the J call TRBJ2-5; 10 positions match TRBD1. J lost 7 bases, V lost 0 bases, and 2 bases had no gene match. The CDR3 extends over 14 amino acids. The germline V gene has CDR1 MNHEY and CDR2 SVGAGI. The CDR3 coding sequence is TGTGCCAGCAGTTACTCCGGGACAGGGGTGACCCAGTACTTC. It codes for CASSYSGTGVTQYF.

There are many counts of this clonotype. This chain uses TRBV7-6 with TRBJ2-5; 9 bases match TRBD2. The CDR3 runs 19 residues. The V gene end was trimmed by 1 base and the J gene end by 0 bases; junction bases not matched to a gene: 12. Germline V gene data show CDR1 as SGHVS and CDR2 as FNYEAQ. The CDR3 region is CASSLVPSGGTKYQETQYF. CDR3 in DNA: TGTGCCAGCAGCTTAGTTCCGAGCGGGGGGACCAAGTACCAAGAGACCCAGTACTTC.

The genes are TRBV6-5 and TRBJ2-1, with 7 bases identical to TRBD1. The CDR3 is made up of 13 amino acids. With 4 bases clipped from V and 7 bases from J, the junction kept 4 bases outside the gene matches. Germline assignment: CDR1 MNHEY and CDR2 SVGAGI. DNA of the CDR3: TGTGCCAGCAGTTCACGACAGGGTAATGAGCAGTTCTTC. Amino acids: CASSSRQGNEQFF.

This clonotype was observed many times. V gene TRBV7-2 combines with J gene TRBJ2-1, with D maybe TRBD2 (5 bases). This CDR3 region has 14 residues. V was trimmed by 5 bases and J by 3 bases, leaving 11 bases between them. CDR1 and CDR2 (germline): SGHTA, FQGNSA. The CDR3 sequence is CASSHPGNYNEQFF. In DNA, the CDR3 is TGTGCCAGCAGCCACCCCGGGAACTACAATGAGCAGTTCTTC.

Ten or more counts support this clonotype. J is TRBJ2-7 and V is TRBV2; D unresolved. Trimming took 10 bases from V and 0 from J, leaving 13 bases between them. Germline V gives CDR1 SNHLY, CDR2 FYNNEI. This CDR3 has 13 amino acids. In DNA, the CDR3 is TGTGCCACCACCTACAGTCGCTCCTACGAGCAGTACTTC. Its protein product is CATTYSRSYEQYF.

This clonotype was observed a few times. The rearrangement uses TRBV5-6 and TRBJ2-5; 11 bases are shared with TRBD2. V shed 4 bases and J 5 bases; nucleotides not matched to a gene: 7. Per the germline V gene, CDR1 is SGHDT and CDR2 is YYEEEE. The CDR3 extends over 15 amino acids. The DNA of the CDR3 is TGTGCCAGCAGCAAGGGGACTAGCGGTGTGGAGACCCAGTACTTC. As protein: CASSKGTSGVETQYF.

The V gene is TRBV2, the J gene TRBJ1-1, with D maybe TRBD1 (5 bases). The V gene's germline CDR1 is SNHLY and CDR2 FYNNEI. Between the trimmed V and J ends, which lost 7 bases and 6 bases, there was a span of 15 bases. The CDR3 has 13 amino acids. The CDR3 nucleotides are TGTGCCAGCATCCAAGGGACCTTCGCTGAAGCTTTCTTT. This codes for CASIQGTFAEAFF.

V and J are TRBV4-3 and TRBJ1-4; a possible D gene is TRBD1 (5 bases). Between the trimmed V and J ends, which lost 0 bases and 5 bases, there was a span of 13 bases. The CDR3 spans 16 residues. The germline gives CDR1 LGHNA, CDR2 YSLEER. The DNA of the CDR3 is TGCGCCAGCAGCCAAGATGGGGCGCAGGTCAATGAAAAACTGTTTTTT. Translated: CASSQDGAQVNEKLFF.

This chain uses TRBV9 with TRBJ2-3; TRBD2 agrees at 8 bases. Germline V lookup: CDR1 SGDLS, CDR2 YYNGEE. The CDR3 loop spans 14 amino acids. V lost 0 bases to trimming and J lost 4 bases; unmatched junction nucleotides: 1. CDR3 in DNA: TGTGCCAGCAGCGTAGGCGGGGGGCCAGATACGCAGTATTTT. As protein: CASSVGGGPDTQYF.

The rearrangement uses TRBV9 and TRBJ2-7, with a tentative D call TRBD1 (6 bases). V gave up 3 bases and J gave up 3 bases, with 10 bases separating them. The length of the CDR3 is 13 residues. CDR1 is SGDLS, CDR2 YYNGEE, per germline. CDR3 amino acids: CASSAGTYYEQYF. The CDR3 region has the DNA TGTGCCAGCAGCGCCGGGACATACTACGAGCAGTACTTC.

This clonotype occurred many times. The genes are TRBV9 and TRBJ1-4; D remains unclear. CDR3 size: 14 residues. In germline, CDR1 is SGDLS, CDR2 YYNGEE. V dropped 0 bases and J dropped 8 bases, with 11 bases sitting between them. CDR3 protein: CASSVGGRFEKLFF. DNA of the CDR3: TGTGCCAGCAGCGTAGGTGGAAGGTTCGAAAAACTGTTTTTT.

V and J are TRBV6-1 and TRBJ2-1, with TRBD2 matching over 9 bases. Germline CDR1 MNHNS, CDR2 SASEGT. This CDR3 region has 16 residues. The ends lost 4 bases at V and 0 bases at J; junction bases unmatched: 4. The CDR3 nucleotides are TGTGCCAGCAGTGGCGGGGGGGCGGGCTCCTACAATGAGCAGTTCTTC. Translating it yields CASSGGGAGSYNEQFF.

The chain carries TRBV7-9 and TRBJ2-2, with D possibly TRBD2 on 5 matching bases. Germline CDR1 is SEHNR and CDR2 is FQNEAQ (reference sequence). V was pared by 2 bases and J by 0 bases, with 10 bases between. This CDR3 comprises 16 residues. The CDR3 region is CASSLFEGANTGELFF. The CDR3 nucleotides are TGTGCCAGCAGCTTATTCGAGGGTGCGAACACCGGGGAGCTGTTTTTT.

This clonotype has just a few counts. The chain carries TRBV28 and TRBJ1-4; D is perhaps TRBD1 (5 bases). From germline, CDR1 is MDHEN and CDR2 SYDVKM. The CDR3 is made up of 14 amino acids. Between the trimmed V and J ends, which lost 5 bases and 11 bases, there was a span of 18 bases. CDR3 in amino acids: CASSPGEDVGKLFF. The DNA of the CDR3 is TGTGCCAGCAGTCCGGGGGAGGACGTAGGGAAACTGTTTTTT. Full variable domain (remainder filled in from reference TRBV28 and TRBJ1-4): DVKVTQSSRYLVKRTGEKVFLECVQDMDHENMFWYRQDPGLGLRLIYFSYDVKMKEKGDIPEGYSVSREKKERFSLILESASTNQTSMYLCASSPGEDVGKLFFGSGTQLSVL.

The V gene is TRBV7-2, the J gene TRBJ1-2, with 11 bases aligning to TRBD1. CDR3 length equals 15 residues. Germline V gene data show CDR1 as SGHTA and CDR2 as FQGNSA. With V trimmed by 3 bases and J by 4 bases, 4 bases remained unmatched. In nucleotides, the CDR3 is TGTGCCAGCAGCTTGTGGGGACAGGGGGGCTATGGCTACACCTTC. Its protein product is CASSLWGQGGYGYTF.

Here the CDR3 DNA reads TGTGCCAGCAGCCCATCGGTAGCGGGCGGCACAGATACGCAGTATTTT. Translated: CASSPSVAGGTDTQYF. This chain uses TRBV9 with TRBJ2-3; the match to TRBD2 covers 7 bases. The CDR3 extends over 16 amino acids. Per the germline V gene, CDR1 is SGDLS and CDR2 is YYNGEE. The J segment lost 1 base and the V segment lost 4 bases, leaving 9 bases of the junction unmatched.

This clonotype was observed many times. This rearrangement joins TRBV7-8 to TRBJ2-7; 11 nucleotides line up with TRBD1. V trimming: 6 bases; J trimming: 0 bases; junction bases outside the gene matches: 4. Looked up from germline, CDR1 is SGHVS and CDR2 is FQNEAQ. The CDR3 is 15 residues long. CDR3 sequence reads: CASSWGTGGSYEQYF. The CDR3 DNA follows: TGTGCCAGCAGTTGGGGGACAGGGGGCTCCTACGAGCAGTACTTC.

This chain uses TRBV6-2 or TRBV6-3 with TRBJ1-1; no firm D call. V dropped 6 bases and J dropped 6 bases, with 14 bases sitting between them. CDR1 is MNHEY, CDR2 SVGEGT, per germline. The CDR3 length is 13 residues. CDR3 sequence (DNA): TGTGCCAGCAGCCCCCCGTTTACTTCTGAAGCTTTCTTT. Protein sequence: CASSPPFTSEAFF.

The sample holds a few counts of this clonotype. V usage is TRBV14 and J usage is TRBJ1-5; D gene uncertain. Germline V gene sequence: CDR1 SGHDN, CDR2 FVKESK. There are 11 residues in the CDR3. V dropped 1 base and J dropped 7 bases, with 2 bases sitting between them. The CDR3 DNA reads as TGTGCCAGCAGCCAAGTCCAGCCCCAGCATTTT. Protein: CASSQVQPQHF. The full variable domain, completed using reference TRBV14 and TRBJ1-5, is EAGVTQFPSHSVIEKGQTVTLRCDPISGHDNLYWYRRVMGKEIKFLLHFVKESKQDESGMPNNRFLAERTGGTYSTLKVQPAELEDSGVYFCASSQVQPQHFGDGTRLSIL.

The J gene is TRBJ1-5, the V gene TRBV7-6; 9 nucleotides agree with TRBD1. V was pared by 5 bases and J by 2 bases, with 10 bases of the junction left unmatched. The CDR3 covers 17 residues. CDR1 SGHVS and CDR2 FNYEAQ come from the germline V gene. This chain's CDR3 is CASSLTGGQGRNQPQHF. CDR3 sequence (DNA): TGTGCCAGCAGCCTCACTGGGGGACAGGGACGCAATCAGCCCCAGCATTTT.

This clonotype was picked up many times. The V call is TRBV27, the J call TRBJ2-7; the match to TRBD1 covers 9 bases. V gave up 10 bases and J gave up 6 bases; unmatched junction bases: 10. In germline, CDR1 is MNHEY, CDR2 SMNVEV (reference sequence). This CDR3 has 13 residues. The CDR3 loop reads CATSTGGSSEQYF. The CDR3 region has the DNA TGTGCCACCTCGACAGGGGGAAGCTCCGAGCAGTACTTC.

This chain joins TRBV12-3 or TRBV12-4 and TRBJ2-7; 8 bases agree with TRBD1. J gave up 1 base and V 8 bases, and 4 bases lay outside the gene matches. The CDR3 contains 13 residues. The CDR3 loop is CASRDRSSYEQYF. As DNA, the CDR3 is TGTGCCAGCCGGGACAGGAGTTCCTACGAGCAGTACTTC.

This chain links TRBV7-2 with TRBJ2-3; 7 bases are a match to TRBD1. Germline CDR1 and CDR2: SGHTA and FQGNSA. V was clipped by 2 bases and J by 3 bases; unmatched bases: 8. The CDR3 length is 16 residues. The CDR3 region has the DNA TGTGCCAGCAGCTTAACCCAGACAGGGTTAACAGATACGCAGTATTTT. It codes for CASSLTQTGLTDTQYF.

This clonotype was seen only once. CDR3 coding DNA: TGTGCCAGCAGTTATTGGGACCCTAGTACAGGGTTGAACACTGAAGCTTTCTTT. This translates into CASSYWDPSTGLNTEAFF. The genes are TRBV6-2 or TRBV6-3 and TRBJ1-1; D perhaps matches TRBD1 (6 bases). This CDR3 spans 18 amino acids. Trimming removed 3 bases at V and 0 bases at J, with 20 bases between. The germline CDR1 and CDR2 sequences are MNHEY and SVGEGT.

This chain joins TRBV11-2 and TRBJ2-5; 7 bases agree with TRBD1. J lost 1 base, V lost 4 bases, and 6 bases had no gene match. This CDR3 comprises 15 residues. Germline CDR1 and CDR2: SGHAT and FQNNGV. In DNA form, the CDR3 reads TGTGCCAGCAGCTCAGACCGGGACAGCCAAGAGACCCAGTACTTC. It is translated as CASSSDRDSQETQYF.

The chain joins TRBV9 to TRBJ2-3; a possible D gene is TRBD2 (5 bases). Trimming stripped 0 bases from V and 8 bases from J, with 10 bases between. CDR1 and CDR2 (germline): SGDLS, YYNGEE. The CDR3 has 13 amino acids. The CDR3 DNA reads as TGTGCCAGCAGCGTAGTGTGGGGAGTTACGCAGTATTTT. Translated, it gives CASSVVWGVTQYF.

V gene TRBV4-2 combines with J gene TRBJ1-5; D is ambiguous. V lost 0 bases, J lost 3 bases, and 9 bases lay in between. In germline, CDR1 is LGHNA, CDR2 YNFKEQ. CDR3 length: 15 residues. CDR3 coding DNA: TGTGCCAGCAGCCAAGAGTATGTATCCAATCAGCCCCAGCATTTT. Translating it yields CASSQEYVSNQPQHF.

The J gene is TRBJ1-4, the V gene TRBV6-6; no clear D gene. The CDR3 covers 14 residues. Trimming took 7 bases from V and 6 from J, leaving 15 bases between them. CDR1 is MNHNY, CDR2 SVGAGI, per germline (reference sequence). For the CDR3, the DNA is TGTGCCAGCACCTCCGGGTCGAGCCATGAAAAACTGTTTTTT. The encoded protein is CASTSGSSHEKLFF.

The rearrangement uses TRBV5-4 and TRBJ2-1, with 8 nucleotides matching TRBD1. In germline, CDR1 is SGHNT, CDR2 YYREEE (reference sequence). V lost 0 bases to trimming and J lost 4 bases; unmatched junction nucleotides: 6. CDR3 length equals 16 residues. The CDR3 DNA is TGTGCCAGCAGCTTGGAAGGGACAGGAATATACAATGAGCAGTTCTTC. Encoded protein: CASSLEGTGIYNEQFF.

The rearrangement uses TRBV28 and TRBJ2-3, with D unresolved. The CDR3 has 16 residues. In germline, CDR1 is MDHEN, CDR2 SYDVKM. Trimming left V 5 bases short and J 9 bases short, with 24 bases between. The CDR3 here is CASSGVFSPNSTTQYF. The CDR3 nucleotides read TGTGCCAGCAGTGGGGTATTTTCTCCAAACTCGACAACGCAGTATTTT. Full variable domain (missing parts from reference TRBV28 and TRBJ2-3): DVKVTQSSRYLVKRTGEKVFLECVQDMDHENMFWYRQDPGLGLRLIYFSYDVKMKEKGDIPEGYSVSREKKERFSLILESASTNQTSMYLCASSGVFSPNSTTQYFGPGTRLTVL.

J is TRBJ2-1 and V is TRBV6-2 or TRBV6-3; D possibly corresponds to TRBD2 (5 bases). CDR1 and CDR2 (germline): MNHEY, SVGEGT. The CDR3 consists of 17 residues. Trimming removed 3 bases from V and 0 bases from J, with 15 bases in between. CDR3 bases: TGTGCCAGCAGTTATCACGTAGCGCTGAGCTCCTACAATGAGCAGTTCTTC. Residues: CASSYHVALSSYNEQFF.